Following are 6 T cell receptor beta chains from one sample sequenced in a study of cytomegalovirus exposure and HLA in healthy donors. Use of 60 Vbeta and 13 Jbeta primers characterized the PCR. Sequencing was performed with immunoSEQ multiplex PCR; in TCRdb, only in-frame clones are kept and a portion is missing. The sample holds about 200,000 clones, roughly 13% seen once. Sequenced sample: PBMCs. Receptors originate from a man aged 50 or older in good health and CMV-seropositive.

The chain recombines TRBV11-2 with TRBJ2-1, with 11 bases aligning to TRBD2. Unmatched junction bases numbered 3, after V lost 5 bases and J lost 6 bases. Germline lookup yields CDR1 SGHAT and CDR2 FQNNGV. The CDR3 runs 14 residues. As DNA, the CDR3 is TGTGCCAGCAGCCTAGGACTAGCGGGCAATGAGCAGTTCTTC. Translating gives CASSLGLAGNEQFF.

This clone has just a few counts. The chain uses TRBV9 and TRBJ1-4; D is perhaps TRBD1 (6 bases). Per germline, CDR1 SGDLS and CDR2 YYNGEE. The CDR3 is 15 residues long. V dropped 2 bases and J dropped 0 bases, with 8 bases sitting between them. CDR3 bases: TGTGCCAGCAGCGTGGGGGCGGCAACTAATGAAAAACTGTTTTTT. Its translation: CASSVGAATNEKLFF. Full variable domain (remainder filled in from reference TRBV9 and TRBJ1-4): DSGVTQTPKHLITATGQRVTLRCSPRSGDLSVYWYQQSLDQGLQFLIQYYNGEERAKGNILERFSAQQFPDLHSELNLSSLELGDSALYFCASSVGAATNEKLFFGSGTQLSVL.

This chain links TRBV5-6 with TRBJ2-1; 11 bases are a match to TRBD2. The CDR3 runs 17 residues. The V gene end was trimmed by 4 bases and the J gene end by 8 bases; junction bases not matched to a gene: 14. Germline values: CDR1 SGHDT, CDR2 YYEEEE. CDR3 sequence (DNA): TGTGCCAGCAGCCCCTCCCCTGCTAGCGGGGGGTGGCATGAGCAGTTCTTC. Its protein is CASSPSPASGGWHEQFF.

Only a few counts were recorded for this clone. The chain has TRBV4-2 and TRBJ1-2; 7 nucleotides agree with TRBD1. The CDR3 sequence is 14 residues long. V shed 4 bases and J 8 bases; nucleotides not matched to a gene: 10. The germline CDR1 and CDR2 sequences are LGHNA and YNFKEQ. CDR3 region: CASSLEDRAGGYTF. The CDR3 DNA reads TGTGCCAGCAGCCTCGAAGACAGGGCTGGCGGCTACACCTTC.

V gene TRBV6-6 combines with J gene TRBJ1-2; no definite D call. Germline CDR1 MNHNY, CDR2 SVGAGI (reference sequence). Trimming left V 7 bases short and J 1 base short, with 16 bases between. The CDR3 extends over 15 amino acids. CDR3 sequence (DNA): TGTGCCAGCACCCCACGGGGTTCTGGTAACTATGGCTACACCTTC. Translating gives CASTPRGSGNYGYTF.

This sequence joins TRBV11-1 and TRBJ1-2; D is undetermined. V lost 7 bases to trimming and J lost 4 bases, with 16 bases between them. The CDR3 is 14 amino acids. Germline CDR1 reads SGHAT; CDR2 reads FQDESV (reference sequence). This chain's CDR3 is CASTSSSRSYGYTF. CDR3 coding DNA: TGTGCCAGCACCTCTAGCTCTCGGAGCTATGGCTACACCTTC.